This T cell receptor beta chain was captured in a study of vaccination and CD4 T cells after COVID-19 (dated by TCRdb to between 2021 and 2024). General notes on the study: The convalescent cohort included six males and four females, with two Hispanic individuals, seven Caucasians, two Asians and one multiracial person. Participants got two doses of the Pfizer-BioNTech BNT162b2 vaccine (n=8) or two doses of the Moderna mRNA-1273 vaccine (n=2). Post-COVID blood samples were collected from convalescent patients a median of approximately 93 days after diagnosis, with a range of about 30 to 161 days. Post-vaccine blood samples were taken a median of roughly 75 days after the second vaccine dose, with a range of about 14 to 241 days. Overlapping spike peptide pools from SARS-CoV-2 and from the common cold coronaviruses HCoV-NL63, HCoV-OC43 and HCoV-229E were used as culture stimuli. As controls, cultures received a CEFX viral epitope pool (the positive control), an HIV-1 Nef peptide pool (the negative control), or no peptide at all. In around ten COVID-19 convalescent patients and a handful of infection-naive healthy vaccine recipients, the spike-specific CD4+ TCR repertoire before mRNA vaccination was compared with the repertoire after mRNA vaccination.

Overall results and qualifications from the work: Only a relatively small number of convalescent patients were included in the study, and early timepoints following natural infection were not analyzed. An increase in the median number of SARS-CoV-2-reactive clonotypes from roughly 20 after infection to 38 after vaccination was observed, but the change was not found to be significant. Among convalescent patients, a median roughly 90% of the SARS-CoV-2-reactive clones seen after vaccination appeared only after vaccination, which suggests priming specific to the vaccine. Nearly all vaccine-specific clones in convalescent patients (304 of 307) were mono-reactive for SARS-CoV-2 spike rather than cross-reactive with common cold coronaviruses.

This specimen's treatment or condition label, per the study, means: approximately nine-day PBMC culture with coronavirus spike peptide pools or control peptides (ViraFEST assay). The study used the ViraFEST assay, which expanded antigen-specific T cells with peptide pools and then identified expanded clonotypes by TCR sequencing. Negative nucleocapsid antibody tests before and after vaccination confirmed that the healthy vaccine recipients had no prior SARS-CoV-2 infection. Fewer than 2.5 million PBMCs per well were cultured in IMDM with roughly 5.2% human AB serum and 9 to 10 IU/ml IL-2, plus 10 ug/ml peptide pools. On days 3 and 7, half of the culture medium was replaced with fresh IL-2-containing medium. After nine to eleven days of culture, CD4+ T cells were isolated by negative selection with the EasySep CD4+ T cell isolation kit. Ficoll-Paque Plus gradient centrifugation was used to isolate PBMCs from whole blood, and the isolated PBMCs were then either used fresh or cryopreserved at -140C. Culture conditions were generally each tested in triplicate wells.

For this chain, trimming is 8 bases at the V end and 1 base at the J end, and the number of junction bases without a gene match is 3. The CDR3 spans 14 residues, from the cysteine through the phenylalanine. Left in the record is the CDR3 DNA by itself, 42 bases read in frame from the first base. According to the germline V gene (reference sequence), CDR1 reads LNHDA and CDR2 reads SQIVND. Preparation of the library involved PCR. DNA from cultured CD4+ T cells was subjected to TCR sequencing with the Oncomine TCR Beta short-read assay at the Johns Hopkins FTIC core. Genomic DNA was extracted from the cultured CD4+ T cells with the QIAamp micro DNA kit. The Oncomine TCR Beta libraries from cultured CD4+ T cells were pooled using unique dual indexes and then sequenced on an Illumina iSeq 100. From the authors' description of their analysis: Non-productive sequences were removed, and CDR3s that did not start with C, did not end with F or W, or were shorter than 7 amino acids were discarded. Antigen-specific clonotypes were identified using the MANAFEST web application through comparison of peptide-stimulated wells with reference and other culture wells. Positive clones required FDR below 0.05, an odds ratio above 5, and productive frequency above 0.1% in at least two of three replicate wells. A clonotype counted as cross-reactive if it showed significant expansion both in the SARS-CoV-2 spike wells and in at least one common cold coronavirus spike condition. Levenshtein distances (stringdist) and unrooted phylogenetic trees (ape) in R version 3.6.1 were used to assess CDR3 homology. In-frame beta chains were kept once TCRdb had trimmed the public reads at Q25 with fastp and called clones with MiXCR. Identical CDR3 protein sequences are pooled into one entry, listed with their most common genes and DNA. The authors' filters were not applied to this entry. This sample comprises more than 9,000 distinct CDR3 sequences, roughly 23% of them detected only once. In total, the top ten clones hold approximately 24% of the sample.

This clonotype has more than one count but fewer than ten. Its antigen is still unknown. Base quality data are lacking; no much larger clone is found one base away. The chain is encoded by TRBV19 joined to TRBJ2-5, and 11 bases in between align with TRBD1. This TCR was sampled from a human donor who received a COVID-19 vaccine. Source: CD4+ T cells from blood, cultured in vitro, taken before SARS-CoV-2 vaccination. The CDR3: CASLGTGGQETQYF. The DNA sequence reads TGTGCCAGTCTGGGGACAGGGGGCCAAGAGACCCAGTACTTC.